This TCR beta chain was retrieved from a study of T cells in women clearing cervical HPV infection. The repertoire was sequenced with immunoSEQ multiplex PCR; TCRdb's copy has only in-frame clones and lacks some. The table for this sample gives some 16,000 clones. This CDR3 region has 15 residues. The germline V gene has CDR1 DFQATT and CDR2 SNEGSKA (reference sequence). V dropped 6 bases and J dropped 0; count of bases not matched to a gene: 8. On this clone itself: The read terminates 3 residues ahead of where the CDR3 ends, so the germline J gene completes it.

The source of this sequence is a woman between 18 and 70 years old with a cervical HPV16 infection that either progressed to CIN3+ or cleared (not recorded which). This chain links TRBV20-1 with TRBJ2-1; 7 nucleotides match TRBD1. Sequencing input: blood buffy coat. CDR3 DNA (partial): TGCAGTGCGCCCCGGACAGGAGACTCCTACAATGAG. Its translation is CSAPRTGDSYNE. The whole CDR3 reads CSAPRTGDSYNEQFF.